The rows below give T cell receptor beta chains drawn from one sample of a study of shared clonotypes between healthy human individuals. Produced via immunoSEQ multiplex PCR; TCRdb's table is partial and in-frame only. Among about 2.1 million clones listed, under 95% were seen once. The sample taken for sequencing was naive CD8+ T cells from PBMCs. These receptors all stem from a man younger than 35 in good health. Some clones in this sample may be carry-over from other donors' samples. Both conserved end residues are part of each CDR3. D genes are given only for firm matches. Expanded clones are given a class, and other clones once, few, many or no size at all.

few,TRBD1,TRBV7-6,TRBJ1-1,CASSSGQGNTEAFF,TGTGCCAGCAGCTCAGGACAGGGGAACACTGAAGCTTTCTTT
.,.,TRBV27,TRBJ2-1,CASNSGSWEQFF,TGTGCCAGCAACTCTGGGTCCTGGGAGCAGTTCTTC
.,.,TRBV6-6,TRBJ1-5,CASSYSTLNSNQPQHF,TGTGCCAGCAGTTACAGTACACTTAATAGCAATCAGCCCCAGCATTTT
.,.,TRBV6-5,TRBJ2-3,CASSSSRDDTQYF,TGTGCCAGCAGTTCTTCACGGGATGATACGCAGTATTTT
.,TRBD2,TRBV27,TRBJ2-7,CASSIQWTSGYEQYF,TGTGCCAGCAGTATACAATGGACTAGCGGTTACGAGCAGTACTTC
.,TRBD2,TRBV10-2,TRBJ2-1,CASSDGPSGSVYEQFF,TGCGCCAGCAGTGATGGTCCTAGCGGGAGTGTCTATGAGCAGTTCTTC
.,TRBD2,TRBV7-2,TRBJ2-7,CASSTGTSTYEQYF,TGTGCCAGCAGCACCGGGACTAGCACGTACGAGCAGTACTTC
.,.,TRBV11-2,TRBJ2-6,CASSPPGQLKDTGANVLTF,TGTGCCAGCAGCCCCCCCGGACAGCTGAAGGATACGGGGGCCAACGTCCTGACTTTC
.,.,TRBV15,TRBJ2-1,CATSRDRDYNEQFF,TGTGCCACCAGCAGAGATCGCGATTACAATGAGCAGTTCTTC
.,.,TRBV7-9,TRBJ2-7,CASSLGQLNYEQYF,TGTGCCAGCAGCTTAGGACAACTGAACTACGAGCAGTACTTC
.,.,TRBV14,TRBJ2-5,CASSQVDIGDETQYF,TGTGCCAGCAGCCAAGTTGACATCGGGGACGAGACCCAGTACTTC
.,TRBD1,TRBV6-1,TRBJ2-7,CASSEADRGLSYEQYF,TGTGCCAGCAGTGAAGCGGACAGGGGATTGTCCTACGAGCAGTACTTC
.,.,TRBV5-3,TRBJ1-1,CARSTGKAGGTEAFF,TGTGCCAGAAGCACGGGTAAAGCCGGGGGCACTGAAGCTTTCTTT
.,.,TRBV4-3,TRBJ1-4,CASSQDFSGAVEKLFF,TGCGCCAGCAGCCAAGATTTTTCAGGGGCAGTTGAAAAACTGTTTTTT
.,TRBD2,TRBV4-1,TRBJ2-7,CASSPSTSERYEQYF,TGCGCCAGCAGCCCCTCGACTAGCGAGAGGTACGAGCAGTACTTC
.,.,TRBV14,TRBJ1-1,CASSPGGASEAFF,TGTGCCAGCAGCCCGGGGGGGGCAAGTGAAGCTTTCTTT
.,.,TRBV4-1,TRBJ1-4,CASSLKVRSTNEKLFF,TGCGCCAGCAGCCTAAAAGTCAGATCAACTAATGAAAAACTGTTTTTT
.,.,TRBV5-4,TRBJ1-2,CASSPWAINYGYTF,TGTGCCAGCAGCCCGTGGGCTATAAACTATGGCTACACCTTC
.,.,TRBV18,TRBJ2-7,CASSPSRQFYEQYF,TGTGCCAGCTCACCAAGTAGACAGTTCTACGAGCAGTACTTC
.,.,TRBV9,TRBJ2-2,CASSGEGTGELFF,TGTGCCAGCAGTGGGGAAGGTACCGGGGAGCTGTTTTTT
.,.,TRBV11-3,TRBJ2-7,CASSLDRRGEQYF,TGTGCCAGCAGCTTGGACAGAAGGGGCGAGCAGTACTTC
.,.,TRBV29-1,TRBJ2-1,CSVVASDRRYNEQFF,TGCAGCGTAGTAGCATCGGACAGACGCTACAATGAGCAGTTCTTC
.,.,TRBV11-2,TRBJ2-1,CASSFSTFTEPHNEQFF,TGTGCCAGCAGCTTCTCTACATTTACCGAACCTCACAATGAGCAGTTCTTC
.,TRBD2,TRBV27,TRBJ2-1,CASIPAVGELAPYNEQFF,TGTGCCAGCATCCCGGCCGTCGGGGAACTAGCGCCCTACAATGAGCAGTTCTTC
.,.,TRBV9,TRBJ2-1,CASSVGGGPDPRFF,TGTGCCAGCAGCGTAGGGGGTGGACCCGACCCGAGGTTCTTC
.,.,TRBV19,TRBJ2-3,CASSIANAVDTQYF,TGTGCCAGTAGTATAGCCAACGCGGTAGATACGCAGTATTTT
.,.,TRBV5-6,TRBJ2-7,CASSSEPHEQYF,TGTGCCAGCAGCTCCGAGCCCCACGAGCAGTACTTC
.,.,TRBV4-1,TRBJ2-7,CASSQDIEAYEQYF,TGCGCCAGCAGCCAAGATATCGAAGCCTACGAGCAGTACTTC
.,TRBD1,TRBV7-9,TRBJ2-7,CASRPGQGKPEQYF,TGTGCCAGCAGACCCGGACAGGGTAAGCCCGAGCAGTACTTC
.,.,TRBV5-1,TRBJ1-1,CASSLAGGSTEAFF,TGCGCCAGCAGCTTGGCCGGAGGGAGCACTGAAGCTTTCTTT
.,TRBD1,TRBV9,TRBJ1-1,CASSVATGGTEAFF,TGTGCCAGCAGCGTAGCTACAGGGGGCACTGAAGCTTTCTTT
.,TRBD1,TRBV30,TRBJ2-3,CAWSVLTGAITDTQYF,TGTGCCTGGAGTGTACTCACAGGGGCCATCACAGATACGCAGTATTTT
.,TRBD1,TRBV19,TRBJ1-1,CASSYRGGRNTEAFF,TGTGCCAGTAGTTACAGGGGTGGGAGGAACACTGAAGCTTTCTTT
.,TRBD1,TRBV9,TRBJ2-7,CASSRTGTYEQYF,TGTGCCAGCAGCCGGACAGGGACCTACGAGCAGTACTTC
.,TRBD1,TRBV5-6,TRBJ1-1,CASSQGATMNTEAFF,TGTGCCAGCAGTCAGGGGGCAACTATGAACACTGAAGCTTTCTTT
.,.,TRBV7-3,TRBJ2-7,CASSLTINRELYF,TGTGCCAGCAGCTTAACGATTAACAGGGAATTGTACTTC
.,.,TRBV10-3,TRBJ1-5,CATRDSNQPQHF,TGTGCCACTCGGGACAGCAATCAGCCCCAGCATTTT
.,.,TRBV19,TRBJ1-5,CASRWAGNQPQHF,TGTGCCAGTAGGTGGGCCGGCAATCAGCCCCAGCATTTT
once,.,TRBV7-9,TRBJ2-7,CASSLGQRPPEEQYF,TGTGCCAGCAGCTTGGGCCAGCGGCCCCCGGAAGAGCAGTACTTC
once,.,TRBV15,TRBJ1-3,CATSREGASMAGNTIYF,TGTGCCACCAGCAGAGAAGGGGCCAGCATGGCTGGAAACACCATATATTTT
.,TRBD1,TRBV14,TRBJ2-7,CASSQRVGTGFHEQYF,TGTGCCAGCAGCCAAAGAGTCGGGACAGGGTTTCACGAGCAGTACTTC
.,.,TRBV4-1,TRBJ2-3,CASSQDTGRVGTDTQYF,TGCGCCAGCAGCCAAGATACGGGGCGGGTAGGCACAGATACGCAGTATTTT
.,TRBD1,TRBV2,TRBJ2-1,CASMIAGGPSEQFF,TGTGCCAGCATGATTGCAGGGGGTCCAAGTGAGCAGTTCTTC
.,.,TRBV9,TRBJ2-1,CASSVAGFDDNEQFF,TGTGCCAGCAGCGTAGCTGGGTTCGATGACAATGAGCAGTTCTTC
.,TRBD2,TRBV7-9,TRBJ2-7,CASSLGRGLSEQYF,TGTGCCAGCAGCTTGGGGAGGGGTCTTAGTGAGCAGTACTTC
.,TRBD1,TRBV7-8,TRBJ1-2,CASSSVSGGHYGYTF,TGTGCCAGCAGCTCCGTCTCAGGGGGTCACTATGGCTACACCTTC
.,.,TRBV10-2,TRBJ2-7,CASSDISRDSYEQYF,TGCGCCAGCAGTGATATCTCGCGGGACTCCTACGAGCAGTACTTC
.,TRBD2,TRBV7-3,TRBJ2-7,CASSLDKGVGQRGGEQYF,TGTGCCAGCAGCTTAGATAAAGGGGTGGGGCAGCGGGGCGGAGAGCAGTACTTC
.,TRBD1,TRBV5-6,TRBJ2-7,CASSWGTVNSIEQYF,TGTGCCAGCAGCTGGGGGACAGTAAATAGTATCGAGCAGTACTTC
.,.,TRBV28,TRBJ1-1,CASRLGIRNTEAFF,TGTGCCAGCAGATTAGGGATCCGGAACACTGAAGCTTTCTTT
.,.,TRBV7-9,TRBJ1-1,CASSLPTRGNTEAFF,TGTGCCAGCAGCTTACCAACCAGGGGGAACACTGAAGCTTTCTTT
.,TRBD2,TRBV9,TRBJ2-1,CASGLGTSGSPFGEQFF,TGTGCCAGCGGCTTAGGGACTAGCGGGAGCCCATTTGGTGAGCAGTTCTTC
.,.,TRBV30,TRBJ1-4,CAWSVSSANEKLFF,TGTGCCTGGAGTGTAAGTTCGGCTAATGAAAAACTGTTTTTT
.,.,TRBV27,TRBJ1-2,CASSLFSSGRQSGYTF,TGTGCCAGCAGTTTATTTTCGTCGGGCAGGCAGAGTGGCTACACCTTC
.,.,TRBV6-1,TRBJ2-7,CASRGARRTPFEQYF,TGTGCCAGCAGGGGGGCCCGACGGACCCCCTTCGAGCAGTACTTC
.,.,TRBV4-1,TRBJ1-3,CASSQTGSPGNTIYF,TGCGCCAGCAGCCAGACAGGATCCCCTGGAAACACCATATATTTT
.,.,TRBV6-5,TRBJ1-1,CASSYSGQVTEAFF,TGTGCCAGCAGTTACTCGGGCCAGGTTACTGAAGCTTTCTTT